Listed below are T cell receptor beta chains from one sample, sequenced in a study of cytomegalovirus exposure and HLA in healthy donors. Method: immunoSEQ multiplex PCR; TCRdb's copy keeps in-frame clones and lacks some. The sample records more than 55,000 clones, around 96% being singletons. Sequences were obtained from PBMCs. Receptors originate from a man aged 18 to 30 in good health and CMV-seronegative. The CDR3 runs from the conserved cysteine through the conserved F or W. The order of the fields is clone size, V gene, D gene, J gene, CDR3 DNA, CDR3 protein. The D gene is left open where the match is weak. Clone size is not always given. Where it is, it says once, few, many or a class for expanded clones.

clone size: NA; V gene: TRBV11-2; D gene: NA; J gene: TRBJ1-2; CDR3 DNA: TGTGCCAGCAGCTTAGTGGGTCGGGGACTTCATGGCTACACCTTC; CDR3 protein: CASSLVGRGLHGYTF
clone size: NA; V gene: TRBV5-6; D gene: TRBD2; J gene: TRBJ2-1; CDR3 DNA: TGTGCCAGCAGCTTAACTAGCGGGAGTTACGATGAGCAGTTCTTC; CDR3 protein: CASSLTSGSYDEQFF
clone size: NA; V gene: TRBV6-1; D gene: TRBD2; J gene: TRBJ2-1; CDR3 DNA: TGTGCCAGCAGTGAGGTATCGGGGGGCTACAATGAGCAGTTCTTC; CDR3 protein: CASSEVSGGYNEQFF
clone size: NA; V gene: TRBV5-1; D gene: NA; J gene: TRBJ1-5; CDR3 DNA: TGCGCCAGCAGCTTGGGGCGCAATCAGCCCCAGCATTTT; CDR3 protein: CASSLGRNQPQHF
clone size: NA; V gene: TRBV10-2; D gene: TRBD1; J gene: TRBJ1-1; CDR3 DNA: TGCGCCAGCAGTCAGGAGGGACAGGCTAACACTGAAGCTTTCTTT; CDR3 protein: CASSQEGQANTEAFF
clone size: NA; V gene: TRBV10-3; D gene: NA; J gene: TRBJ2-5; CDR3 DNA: TGTGCCATCGGCGGGGAGACCCAGTACTTC; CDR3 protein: CAIGGETQYF
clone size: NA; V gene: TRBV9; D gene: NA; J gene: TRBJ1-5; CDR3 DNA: TGTGCCAGCAGCCTGGGGGGGGCGCGGACCGATCAGCCCCAGCATTTT; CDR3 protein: CASSLGGARTDQPQHF
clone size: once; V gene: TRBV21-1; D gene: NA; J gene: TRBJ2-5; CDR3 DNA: TGTGCCAGCAGCTCGCAGCCGGGACTAGCGGGAAAAGAGACCCAGTACTTC; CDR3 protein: CASSSQPGLAGKETQYF
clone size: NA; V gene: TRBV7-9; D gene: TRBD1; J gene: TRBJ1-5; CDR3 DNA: TGTGCCAGCAGCCCGGGGACAGGGGGTCCTTTAAGCAATCAGCCCCAGCATTTT; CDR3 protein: CASSPGTGGPLSNQPQHF
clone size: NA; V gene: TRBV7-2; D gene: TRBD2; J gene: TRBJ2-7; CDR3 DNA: TGTGCCAGCAGCTTATTTAGCGGGGTCTACGAGCAGTACTTC; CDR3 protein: CASSLFSGVYEQYF
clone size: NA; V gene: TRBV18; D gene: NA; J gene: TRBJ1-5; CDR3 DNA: TGTGCCAGCTCTCCTGACAGGCTAGGGGATAGCAATCAGCCCCAGCATTTT; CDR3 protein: CASSPDRLGDSNQPQHF
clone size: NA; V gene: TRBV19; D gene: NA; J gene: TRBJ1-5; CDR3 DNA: TGTGCCAGTAGTATGAGGGGGAACCAGCCCCAGCATTTT; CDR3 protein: CASSMRGNQPQHF
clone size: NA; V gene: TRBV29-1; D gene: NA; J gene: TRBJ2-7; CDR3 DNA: TGCAGCGTTGCGGCGGGTCTGTTTGTGTACGAGCAGTACTTC; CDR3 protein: CSVAAGLFVYEQYF
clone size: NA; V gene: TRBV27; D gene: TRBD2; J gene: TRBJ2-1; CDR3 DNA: TGTGCCAGCAGTTTAGAGTCCCCTAGCGGGAGTAAGTTGTTCTTC; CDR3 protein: CASSLESPSGSKLFF
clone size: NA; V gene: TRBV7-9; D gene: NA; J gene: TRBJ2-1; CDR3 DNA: TGTGCCAGCAGCCCAAGACGGGCCTACAATGAGCAGTTCTTC; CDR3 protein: CASSPRRAYNEQFF
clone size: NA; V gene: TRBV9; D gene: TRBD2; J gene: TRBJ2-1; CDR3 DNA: TGTGCCAGCAGCTCTACTAGCGGGACATACAATGAGCAGTTCTTC; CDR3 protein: CASSSTSGTYNEQFF
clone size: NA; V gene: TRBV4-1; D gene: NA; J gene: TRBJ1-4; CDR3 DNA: TGCGCCAGCAGCCCCTCCGGGGACATCAATGAAAAACTGTTTTTT; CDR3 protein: CASSPSGDINEKLFF
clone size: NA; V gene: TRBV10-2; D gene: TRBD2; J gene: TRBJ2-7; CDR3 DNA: TGCGCCAGCAGTGAGTCGCCGCGGGGACTAGCGGATCCCTACGAGCAGTACTTC; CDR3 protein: CASSESPRGLADPYEQYF
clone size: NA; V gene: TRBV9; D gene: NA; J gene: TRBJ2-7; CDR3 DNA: TGTGCCAGCAGCTCCACAGGGGGGGAGTACGAGCAGTACTTC; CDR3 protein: CASSSTGGEYEQYF
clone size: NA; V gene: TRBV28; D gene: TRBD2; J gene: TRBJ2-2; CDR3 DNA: TGTGCCAGCAGTTTCCCGGGACTAGCGGGAGGGCCCCGGGAGCTGTTTTTT; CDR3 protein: CASSFPGLAGGPRELFF
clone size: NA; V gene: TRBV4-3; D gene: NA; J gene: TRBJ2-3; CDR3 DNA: TGCGCCAGCAGCGCCGCCTGGAGGCGGACAGATACGCAGTATTTT; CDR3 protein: CASSAAWRRTDTQYF